This passage covers 26 T cell receptor beta chains from one sample sequenced in a study of blood T cell repertoires in COVID-19 (dated by TCRdb to the early 2020s). Library generation was performed with the immunoSEQ multiplex PCR assay. This is the immuneACCESS table as TCRdb keeps it, with only in-frame sequences that have V and J called. A part of the clones is gone; compared with another copy, unresolved V genes explain less than half, and the rest is unexplained. This sample is represented by tens of thousands of clones; 88% of them were singletons. In total, the top ten clones hold about 5% of the sample. The sequencing sample was made of peripheral blood. Receptor source: a woman of 80 years or more with active COVID-19.

In DNA form, the CDR3 reads TGCAGCGCTAAGTACGGCCTGGGGCATGGGGCCAACGTCCTGACTTTC. The encoded protein is CSAKYGLGHGANVLTF. The chain employs TRBV29-1 and TRBJ2-6; tentatively, D is TRBD1 (5 bases). This CDR3 comprises 16 residues. The V gene lost 7 bases and the J gene lost 3 bases, with 19 bases spanning the gap. Germline lookup yields CDR1 SQVTM and CDR2 ANQGSEA.

The CDR3 DNA reads TGTGCCAGCAGTGCAAAGGGCCGCGGCCGGGGGGAGACCCAGTACTTC. It translates to CASSAKGRGRGETQYF. J is TRBJ2-5 and V is TRBV25-1, with TRBD2 as a possible D gene (6 bases). The V gene lost 4 bases and the J gene lost 5 bases, with 20 bases spanning the gap. CDR3 length: 16 residues. The germline gives CDR1 MGHDK, CDR2 SYGVNS.

The chain combines TRBV24-1 with TRBJ2-3; D perhaps matches TRBD1 (6 bases). Germline V gene lookup returns CDR1 KGHDR and CDR2 SFDVKD. The V end was cut by 4 bases, the J end by 2 bases, with 12 bases between. This CDR3 is 15 amino acids long. The CDR3 sequence: CATSEGRGYTDTQYF. In nucleotides, the CDR3 is TGTGCCACCAGTGAGGGCAGGGGTTACACAGATACGCAGTATTTT.

The chain recombines TRBV6-2 or TRBV6-3 with TRBJ2-2; 10 positions agree with TRBD1. The V segment lost 5 bases and the J segment 4 bases; nucleotides outside the gene matches: 7. The CDR3 contains 16 residues. Germline CDR1 and CDR2: MNHEY and SVGEGT. CDR3 sequence (DNA): TGTGCCAGCAGTCCGATGACAGGGGGCTTCACCGGGGAGCTGTTTTTT. Its translation: CASSPMTGGFTGELFF.

V and J are TRBV19 and TRBJ2-7, with D perhaps TRBD1 (5 bases). The CDR3 extends over 13 amino acids. Germline CDR1 and CDR2: LNHDA and SQIVND (reference sequence). The V and J ends lost 1 base and 5 bases respectively, with 9 bases between them. The CDR3 sequence: CASSIGNRHEQYF. For the CDR3, the DNA is TGTGCCAGTAGTATAGGTAACAGGCACGAGCAGTACTTC.

The V gene is TRBV18, the J gene TRBJ2-5, with 7 nucleotides matching TRBD1. In germline, CDR1 is KGHSH, CDR2 LQKENI. There are 14 residues in the CDR3. V dropped 1 base and J dropped 3; count of bases not matched to a gene: 2. The CDR3 region has the DNA TGTGCCAGCTCACCACGGGACAGCGAAGAGACCCAGTACTTC. This codes for CASSPRDSEETQYF.

This chain connects TRBV18 to TRBJ2-2; a possible D gene is TRBD1 (6 bases). The CDR3 runs 17 residues. Trimming removed 3 bases from V and 2 bases from J, with 16 bases in between. Germline CDR1 reads KGHSH; CDR2 reads LQKENI. The CDR3 bases are TGTGCCAGCTCACCCTCGGGACAAAACTTAAACACCGGGGAGCTGTTTTTT. This translates into CASSPSGQNLNTGELFF.

This clone was observed a few times. The chain uses TRBV7-3 and TRBJ2-3; the D gene is possibly TRBD1 (5 bases). Looked up from germline, CDR1 is SGHTA and CDR2 is FQGTGA. Trimming took off 6 bases at V and 2 bases at J, with 9 bases between the two ends. The CDR3 runs 13 residues. In DNA form, the CDR3 reads TGTGCCAGCAGAACCAGGGACACAGATACGCAGTATTTT. Amino acid sequence: CASRTRDTDTQYF.

This chain joins TRBV6-5 and TRBJ1-1, with 7 bases lining up with TRBD1. With 2 bases clipped from V and 10 bases from J, the junction kept 13 bases outside the gene matches. The CDR3 covers 15 residues. Germline-derived CDR1 and CDR2 are MNHEY and SVGAGI. The CDR3 nucleotides read TGTGCCAGCAGTTACACAGGGGACGGGCTATCTGGAGCTTTCTTT. Its translation: CASSYTGDGLSGAFF.

A word on this clone: The sample holds other DNA sequences that translate to the same CDR3. The chain links TRBV7-2 to TRBJ2-1; TRBD2 agrees at 12 bases. This CDR3 is built from 15 residues. V shed 5 bases, J shed 4 bases, and the junction held 3 bases outside the gene matches. Germline V lookup: CDR1 SGHTA, CDR2 FQGNSA. The CDR3 DNA reads as TGTGCCAGCAGCCCGACTAGCGGGAGTTACAATGAGCAGTTCTTC. It specifies CASSPTSGSYNEQFF.

V gene TRBV29-1 combines with J gene TRBJ2-2, with 10 bases fitting TRBD2. This CDR3 comprises 14 residues. Germline V lookup: CDR1 SQVTM, CDR2 ANQGSEA. Trimming removed 7 bases from V and 2 bases from J; junction bases left unmatched: 4. CDR3 region: CSARTSGNTGELFF. The CDR3 DNA sequence: TGCAGCGCCCGGACTAGCGGCAACACCGGGGAGCTGTTTTTT.

J is TRBJ1-1 and V is TRBV19; TRBD1 aligns across 9 bases. The CDR3 contains 14 residues. V trimming: 6 bases; J trimming: 4 bases; junction bases outside the gene matches: 6. The germline gives CDR1 LNHDA, CDR2 SQIVND (reference sequence). The CDR3 DNA sequence: TGTGCCAGTAGCCTACAGGGGGCTATCACTGAAGCTTTCTTT. It yields the protein CASSLQGAITEAFF. The whole variable domain, remainder taken from reference TRBV19 and TRBJ1-1, is DGGITQSPKYLFRKEGQNVTLSCEQNLNHDAMYWYRQDPGQGLRLIYYSQIVNDFQKGDIAEGYSVSREKKESFPLTVTSAQKNPTAFYLCASSLQGAITEAFFGQGTRLTVV.

The chain has TRBV5-1 and TRBJ2-3; D unclear. Germline values: CDR1 SGHRS, CDR2 YFSETQ. Trimming removed 8 bases at V and 4 bases at J, with 17 bases between. This CDR3 has 14 amino acids. CDR3 nucleotides: TGCGCCAGTAGACTGGCGAACGAGGCAGATACGCAGTATTTT. Its protein product is CASRLANEADTQYF.

This chain joins TRBV28 and TRBJ1-1; no reliable D call. V was clipped by 1 base and J by 10 bases, with 10 bases between them. This CDR3 region has 12 residues. Germline V gene lookup returns CDR1 MDHEN and CDR2 SYDVKM. The CDR3 DNA sequence: TGTGCCAGCAGTTTATATCCGCGGGCAGCTTTCTTT. As protein: CASSLYPRAAFF.

The genes are TRBV5-1 and TRBJ2-7; 7 bases are a match to TRBD1. V was pared by 6 bases and J by 4 bases, with 7 bases of the junction left unmatched. The CDR3 covers 13 residues. CDR1 is SGHRS and CDR2 is YFSETQ in the germline V gene. CDR3 nucleotides: TGCGCCAGCAAAGGGGGCAGGGGGTACGAGCAGTACTTC. It codes for CASKGGRGYEQYF.

The chain joins TRBV5-1 to TRBJ2-5; 8 positions match TRBD2. Germline values: CDR1 SGHRS, CDR2 YFSETQ. The length of the CDR3 is 15 residues. The J segment lost 2 bases and the V segment lost 0 bases, leaving 3 bases of the junction unmatched. The CDR3 nucleotides read TGCGCCAGCAGCTTGGCCGCGGGGGGTCAAGAGACCCAGTACTTC. This codes for CASSLAAGGQETQYF. Using reference TRBV5-1 and TRBJ2-5 for the parts outside the CDR3, the full variable domain is KAGVTQTPRYLIKTRGQQVTLSCSPISGHRSVSWYQQTPGQGLQFLFEYFSETQRNKGNFPGRFSGRQFSNSRSEMNVSTLELGDSALYLCASSLAAGGQETQYFGPGTRLLVL.

This chain connects TRBV7-9 to TRBJ2-7; 7 bases match TRBD1. With V trimmed by 5 bases and J by 7 bases, 8 bases remained unmatched. In germline, CDR1 is SEHNR, CDR2 FQNEAQ (reference sequence). The CDR3 totals 13 residues. This CDR3 is CASSIQQGNEQYF. CDR3 DNA: TGTGCCAGCAGCATCCAACAGGGGAATGAGCAGTACTTC. The whole variable domain, filled in from reference TRBV7-9 and TRBJ2-7, reads DTGVSQNPRHKITKRGQNVTFRCDPISEHNRLYWYRQTLGQGPEFLTYFQNEAQLEKSRLLSDRFSAERPKGSFSTLEIQRTEQGDSAMYLCASSIQQGNEQYFGPGTRLTVT.

The chain employs TRBV5-6 and TRBJ2-1, with D perhaps TRBD2 (6 bases). V was cut by 3 bases and J by 6 bases, with 10 bases left in between. This CDR3 has 13 residues. Germline V gene lookup returns CDR1 SGHDT and CDR2 YYEEEE. CDR3: CASSSDYINEQFF. Here the CDR3 DNA reads TGTGCCAGCAGCTCGGACTACATCAATGAGCAGTTCTTC.

As for this clone: A junction boundary mismatches the germline segment, possibly from a read error. The J gene is TRBJ2-3, the V gene TRBV4-3; 8 bases fit TRBD1. Germline assignment: CDR1 LGHNA and CDR2 YSLEER. This CDR3 is built from 13 residues. CDR3 amino acids: CASSQVSGQGHHF. As DNA, the CDR3 is TGCGCCAGCAGCCAAGTTTCAGGACAGGGTCATCATTTT.

This clone was seen a single time. The chain recombines TRBV20-1 with TRBJ2-4; tentatively, D is TRBD2 (5 bases). CDR3 length equals 15 residues. CDR1 and CDR2 (germline): DFQATT, SNEGSKA (reference sequence). Trimming shortened V by 3 bases and J by 0 bases, and 12 bases separated the two germline ends. CDR3 residues: CSASHGVVAKNIQYF. The CDR3 bases are TGCAGTGCTAGTCACGGGGTGGTAGCCAAAAACATTCAGTACTTC.

The chain joins TRBV10-3 to TRBJ2-1; D remains unclear. The V gene's germline CDR1 is ENHRY and CDR2 SYGVKD. V lost 4 bases to trimming and J lost 4 bases, with 14 bases between them. CDR3 length: 15 residues. The CDR3 region has the DNA TGTGCCATCAGTGGATCTCACGCGTTATACAATGAGCAGTTCTTC. Translating it yields CAISGSHALYNEQFF.

The chain recombines TRBV19 with TRBJ2-2, with a weak D call TRBD1 (6 bases). There are 15 residues in the CDR3. V lost 3 bases and J lost 6, with 14 bases in between. Germline V lookup: CDR1 LNHDA, CDR2 SQIVND (reference sequence). The CDR3 reads CASSIAGTQPGELFF. CDR3 bases: TGTGCCAGTAGTATCGCCGGGACACAACCCGGGGAGCTGTTTTTT.

The chain carries TRBV19 and TRBJ2-4; D may be TRBD1 (5 bases). Germline CDR1 reads LNHDA; CDR2 reads SQIVND (reference sequence). This CDR3 is built from 15 residues. Trimming stripped 3 bases from V and 7 bases from J, with 16 bases between. For the CDR3, the DNA is TGTGCCAGTAGTATTGGGGCGAGCCTCGTCAACATTCAGTACTTC. Translation: CASSIGASLVNIQYF.

This clone is a singleton in its sample. The chain uses TRBV3-1 (or the pseudogene TRBV3-2) and TRBJ1-1; 9 bases are shared with TRBD1. The CDR3 length is 17 residues. Germline CDR1 reads LGHDT; CDR2 reads YNNKEL (reference sequence). Losses at the gene ends were 1 base for V and 0 bases for J; bases not matched to a gene: 6. The CDR3 spells CASSQVPGQGMNTEAFF. In nucleotides, the CDR3 is TGTGCCAGCAGCCAAGTCCCGGGACAGGGTATGAACACTGAAGCTTTCTTT.

This sequence joins TRBV28 and TRBJ1-1; the match to TRBD1 covers 9 bases. CDR3 length: 13 residues. Germline lookup yields CDR1 MDHEN and CDR2 SYDVKM. V lost 7 bases and J lost 3; bases outside the gene matches: 3. CDR3 amino acids: CASTRTGDTEAFF. CDR3 coding DNA: TGTGCCAGCACCAGGACAGGGGACACTGAAGCTTTCTTT. The full variable domain, its missing parts supplied by reference TRBV28 and TRBJ1-1, is DVKVTQSSRYLVKRTGEKVFLECVQDMDHENMFWYRQDPGLGLRLIYFSYDVKMKEKGDIPEGYSVSREKKERFSLILESASTNQTSMYLCASTRTGDTEAFFGQGTRLTVV.

The chain is built from TRBV7-9 and TRBJ1-1, with unresolved D. The CDR3 extends over 17 amino acids. Trimming took 4 bases from V and 1 from J, leaving 19 bases between them. The germline CDR1 and CDR2 sequences are SEHNR and FQNEAQ (reference sequence). The CDR3 region is CASSSPRTGEGNTEAFF. DNA for the CDR3: TGTGCCAGCAGCTCCCCCCGGACGGGAGAGGGGAACACTGAAGCTTTCTTT.